Here is one T cell receptor beta chain with its context. No antigen is known for it. Measured with immunoSEQ multiplex PCR; TCRdb has only the in-frame clones, and not every one. The data show roughly 65,000 clones, more than 70% seen once. The CDR3 is 14 amino acids. Germline V gene sequence: CDR1 DFQATT, CDR2 SNEGSKA (reference sequence). V lost 3 bases, J lost 0 bases, and 12 bases lay in between. The data derive from a study of T cell responses to AZD1222 COVID-19 vaccine. As for the study in general: Doses given second, at about 4 or about 12 weeks, were pooled. Study-level findings and limits: Seropositive AZD1222 recipients at baseline numbered only five or six.

The source material was peripheral blood, sampled on day 0 of AZD1222 vaccination. V usage is TRBV20-1 and J usage is TRBJ2-7; D perhaps matches TRBD2 (6 bases). This TCR was sampled from an adult in good health. The CDR3 DNA follows: TGCAGTGCTAGTGCTGGAGGGGACTCCTACGAGCAGTACTTC. Translating gives CSASAGGDSYEQYF.